These 2 T cell receptor beta chains were sequenced from one sample in a study of T cell responses to AZD1222 COVID-19 vaccine. Data came from immunoSEQ multiplex PCR; TCRdb stores just in-frame clones and leaves some out. The data show over 150,000 clones, about 86% seen once. The sequencing used peripheral blood, collected on day 0 of AZD1222 vaccination. These receptors all come from an adult in good health.

The rearrangement links TRBV11-2 to TRBJ2-5; 8 bases fit TRBD1. Germline lookup yields CDR1 SGHAT and CDR2 FQNNGV. Unmatched junction bases numbered 9, after V lost 4 bases and J lost 5 bases. This CDR3 is 15 amino acids long. The CDR3 DNA sequence: TGTGCCAGCAGCTCAGACAGGGGCGCTTGGGAGACCCAGTACTTC. This translates into CASSSDRGAWETQYF. The entire variable domain, with the rest obtained from reference TRBV11-2 and TRBJ2-5, is as follows: EAGVAQSPRYKIIEKRQSVAFWCNPISGHATLYWYQQILGQGPKLLIQFQNNGVVDDSQLPKDRFSAERLKGVDSTLKIQPAKLEDSAVYLCASSSDRGAWETQYFGPGTRLLVL.

This chain links TRBV7-2 with TRBJ1-5, with D hard to call. CDR3 length equals 14 residues. Germline V gene sequence: CDR1 SGHTA, CDR2 FQGNSA. V lost 4 bases, J lost 5 bases, and 12 bases lay in between. CDR3 nucleotide sequence: TGTGCCAGCAGCTCTCGGTCCCCGGATCAGCCCCAGCATTTT. Its protein is CASSSRSPDQPQHF.